This entry lists 29 T cell receptor beta chains sequenced from one sample in a study of blood T cell repertoires in COVID-19. Generated by immunoSEQ multiplex PCR, the TCRdb table keeps only in-frame clones and is missing some. The data contain about 480,000 clones, about 85% of them singletons. The specimen was PBMCs or T cells enriched from blood (not recorded which). The receptors here all came from a woman between 18 and 29 years old with acute COVID-19.

The V gene is TRBV6-2 or TRBV6-3, the J gene TRBJ2-6, with a possible D match to TRBD1 (5 bases). Germline V lookup: CDR1 MNHEY, CDR2 SVGEGT. The CDR3 is 16 amino acids. V shed 5 bases and J shed 2 bases, with 13 bases lying between them. The CDR3 loop is CASSPNRQTGANVLTF. The CDR3 DNA follows: TGTGCCAGCAGTCCGAACCGACAGACTGGGGCCAACGTCCTGACTTTC.

The J gene is TRBJ2-7, the V gene TRBV7-8, with D possibly being TRBD1 (6 bases). Germline loops: CDR1 SGHVS, CDR2 FQNEAQ. V gave up 1 base and J gave up 1 base, with 14 bases separating them. The CDR3 has 16 residues. DNA for the CDR3: TGTGCCAGCAGCTTAGGGCCGGGACAAATGTCCTACGAGCAGTACTTC. Translation: CASSLGPGQMSYEQYF. The full variable domain, with the rest looked up from reference TRBV7-8 and TRBJ2-7, is GAGVSQSPRYKVAKRGQDVALRCDPISGHVSLFWYQQALGQGPEFLTYFQNEAQLDKSGLPSDRFFAERPEGSVSTLKIQRTQQEDSAVYLCASSLGPGQMSYEQYFGPGTRLTVT.

The chain has TRBV27 and TRBJ2-2; tentatively, D is TRBD1 (5 bases). V lost 5 bases and J lost 6, with 13 bases in between. Per germline, CDR1 MNHEY and CDR2 SMNVEV (reference sequence). The CDR3 is 14 residues long. The CDR3 sequence: CASSPTVSPGELFF. The DNA for the CDR3 is TGTGCCAGCAGTCCGACAGTTTCCCCCGGGGAGCTGTTTTTT.

This clone showed up just a few times. The J gene is TRBJ1-2, the V gene TRBV27, with D possibly TRBD1 on 5 matching bases. The V end was cut by 2 bases, the J end by 3 bases, with 10 bases between. CDR3 length: 14 amino acids. Germline V gene data show CDR1 as MNHEY and CDR2 as SMNVEV (reference sequence). The CDR3 is CASSLLGADYGYTF. The CDR3 nucleotides are TGTGCCAGCAGTTTACTAGGGGCGGACTATGGCTACACCTTC.

The V call is TRBV5-4, the J call TRBJ1-6; D call uncertain. CDR1 and CDR2 from the germline V gene are SGHNT and YYREEE (reference sequence). Trimming left V 2 bases short and J 5 bases short, with 14 bases between. CDR3 size: 16 residues. CDR3 amino acids: CASSLGGRGNNSPLHF. For the CDR3, the DNA is TGTGCCAGCAGCTTAGGCGGTCGGGGAAATAATTCACCCCTCCACTTT.

The chain uses TRBV5-1 and TRBJ2-7, with D uncertain. Trimming left V 4 bases short and J 6 bases short, with 23 bases between. The CDR3 length is 16 residues. Per the germline V gene, CDR1 is SGHRS and CDR2 is YFSETQ. The DNA for the CDR3 is TGCGCCAGCAGCCGCGAGAATCCTACTCGTTCGGGCGAGCAGTACTTC. Translated, it gives CASSRENPTRSGEQYF.

V is TRBV7-9 and J is TRBJ2-1; 9 nucleotides agree with TRBD2. The CDR3 runs 15 residues. With V trimmed by 5 bases and J by 2 bases, 4 bases remained unmatched. Germline CDR1 SEHNR, CDR2 FQNEAQ (reference sequence). CDR3 in amino acids: CASSRKREAYNEQFF. The CDR3 DNA is TGTGCCAGCAGCCGAAAGCGGGAGGCCTACAATGAGCAGTTCTTC. The full variable domain, completed using reference TRBV7-9 and TRBJ2-1, is DTGVSQNPRHKITKRGQNVTFRCDPISEHNRLYWYRQTLGQGPEFLTYFQNEAQLEKSRLLSDRFSAERPKGSFSTLEIQRTEQGDSAMYLCASSRKREAYNEQFFGPGTRLTVL.

This clone was seen a few times. The V and J genes are TRBV2 and TRBJ2-7, with 8 bases identical to TRBD2. The J segment lost 1 base and the V segment lost 4 bases, leaving 0 bases of the junction unmatched. This CDR3 contains 13 residues. Germline V gene data show CDR1 as SNHLY and CDR2 as FYNNEI. As DNA, the CDR3 is TGTGCCAGCAGTGGACTAGCGTCCTACGAGCAGTACTTC. Protein: CASSGLASYEQYF.

The genes are TRBV7-9 and TRBJ2-7; D call uncertain. This CDR3 has 14 residues. Germline CDR1 reads SEHNR; CDR2 reads FQNEAQ (reference sequence). Trimming stripped 2 bases from V and 3 bases from J, with 11 bases between. Here the CDR3 reads CASSLSVPNYEQYF. In DNA, the CDR3 is TGTGCCAGCAGCTTATCAGTGCCCAACTACGAGCAGTACTTC.

This sequence joins TRBV3-1 (or the pseudogene TRBV3-2) and TRBJ2-1; maybe TRBD2 (5 bases). Germline V gives CDR1 LGHDT, CDR2 YNNKEL (reference sequence). V was clipped by 0 bases and J by 4 bases, with 7 bases between them. The CDR3 loop spans 14 amino acids. The CDR3 reads CASSQDREYNEQFF. The CDR3, as DNA: TGTGCCAGCAGCCAAGATAGGGAGTACAATGAGCAGTTCTTC.

Only a few counts were recorded for this clone. The chain carries TRBV7-9 and TRBJ1-4; no clear D gene. This CDR3 is built from 16 residues. Germline V gene lookup returns CDR1 SEHNR and CDR2 FQNEAQ (reference sequence). V lost 1 base to trimming and J lost 0 bases, with 9 bases between them. DNA for the CDR3: TGTGCCAGCAGCTTAGGCGACGGGACAACTAATGAAAAACTGTTTTTT. Protein product: CASSLGDGTTNEKLFF.

The V gene is TRBV2, the J gene TRBJ2-6, with TRBD2 as a possible D gene (5 bases). Trimming took off 6 bases at V and 2 bases at J, with 8 bases between the two ends. Germline CDR1 and CDR2: SNHLY and FYNNEI. The CDR3 runs 14 residues. Written as DNA, the CDR3 is TGTGCCAGCAGAGAGGGTACTGGGGCCAACGTCCTGACTTTC. Protein product: CASREGTGANVLTF.

This chain uses TRBV7-2 with TRBJ2-7; 11 bases match TRBD2. In germline, CDR1 is SGHTA, CDR2 FQGNSA. The CDR3 length is 15 residues. V gave up 1 base and J gave up 4 bases; unmatched junction bases: 3. CDR3 nucleotide sequence: TGTGCCAGCAGCTTAGGGCTAGCGGGAGGATACGAGCAGTACTTC. Its translation is CASSLGLAGGYEQYF. Supplemented by reference TRBV7-2 and TRBJ2-7, the full variable domain reads GAGVSQSPSNKVTEKGKDVELRCDPISGHTALYWYRQSLGQGLEFLIYFQGNSAPDKSGLPSDRFSAERTGGSVSTLTIQRTQQEDSAVYLCASSLGLAGGYEQYFGPGTRLTVT.

Comments on this clone: In the same sample, other DNA sequences code for this CDR3. This chain connects TRBV11-2 to TRBJ2-7, with a weak D call TRBD1 (5 bases). This CDR3 contains 13 residues. Germline V lookup: CDR1 SGHAT, CDR2 FQNNGV. V was trimmed by 2 bases and J by 2 bases, leaving 7 bases between them. In nucleotides, the CDR3 is TGTGCCAGCAGCTTACTCAGGGCCTACGAGCAGTACTTC. Protein: CASSLLRAYEQYF. Filled out from reference TRBV11-2 and TRBJ2-7, the complete variable domain reads EAGVAQSPRYKIIEKRQSVAFWCNPISGHATLYWYQQILGQGPKLLIQFQNNGVVDDSQLPKDRFSAERLKGVDSTLKIQPAKLEDSAVYLCASSLLRAYEQYFGPGTRLTVT.

This clone was counted a few times. The chain links TRBV5-1 to TRBJ2-3; D is perhaps TRBD2 (5 bases). The CDR3 has 17 residues. The germline CDR1 and CDR2 sequences are SGHRS and YFSETQ. The V end was cut by 2 bases, the J end by 2 bases, with 18 bases between. CDR3 nucleotides: TGCGCCAGCAGCTTCTGGGCGGGCCAAGGAGTCACAGATACGCAGTATTTT. Its translation is CASSFWAGQGVTDTQYF.

J is TRBJ2-3 and V is TRBV2, with a possible D match to TRBD1 (5 bases). CDR1 and CDR2 (germline): SNHLY, FYNNEI. The ends were cut back, 4 bases at V and 0 bases at J, with 8 bases in the middle. This CDR3 contains 14 residues. CDR3 nucleotide sequence: TGTGCCAGCAGTGCAGGACAAAGCACAGATACGCAGTATTTT. This encodes CASSAGQSTDTQYF.

The rearrangement joins TRBV30 to TRBJ1-5, with D possibly TRBD1 on 5 matching bases. V was clipped by 2 bases and J by 4 bases, with 9 bases between them. The germline CDR1 and CDR2 sequences are GTSNPN and SVGIG (reference sequence). The CDR3 is made up of 13 amino acids. The CDR3 loop is CAWSYQGNQPQHF. CDR3 sequence (DNA): TGTGCCTGGAGTTATCAGGGAAATCAGCCCCAGCATTTT.

The rearrangement links TRBV10-3 to TRBJ2-1; perhaps TRBD2 as D (5 bases). Per the germline V gene, CDR1 is ENHRY and CDR2 is SYGVKD. There are 16 residues in the CDR3. With 8 bases removed from V and 0 bases from J, the gap between germline ends came to 17 bases. CDR3: CAIVGSSGTSYNEQFF. In DNA form, the CDR3 reads TGTGCCATCGTAGGGAGCTCCGGAACCTCCTACAATGAGCAGTTCTTC.

This clone was counted between two and nine times. This chain connects TRBV24-1 to TRBJ2-1, with TRBD2 identical over 9 bases. Per germline, CDR1 KGHDR and CDR2 SFDVKD. The CDR3 consists of 15 residues. Germline trimming cut 7 bases from V and 3 bases from J; bases unmatched to any gene: 6. CDR3 loop: CATRASSGNYNEQFF. CDR3 bases: TGTGCCACCAGAGCCTCTAGCGGGAACTACAATGAGCAGTTCTTC.

The rearrangement joins TRBV2 to TRBJ1-4; TRBD1 might be the D (5 bases). With 6 bases removed from V and 4 bases from J, the gap between germline ends came to 9 bases. Germline CDR1 SNHLY, CDR2 FYNNEI. This CDR3 region has 13 residues. CDR3 sequence (DNA): TGTGCCAGCAGGGGGCCGAGTAATGAAAAACTGTTTTTT. It yields the protein CASRGPSNEKLFF. The whole variable domain, filled in from reference TRBV2 and TRBJ1-4, reads EPEVTQTPSHQVTQMGQEVILRCVPISNHLYFYWYRQILGQKVEFLVSFYNNEISEKSEIFDDQFSVERPDGSNFTLKIRSTKLEDSAMYFCASRGPSNEKLFFGSGTQLSVL.

CDR3 coding DNA: TGTGCCAGCAGCCTAATGGGGCTTAATCAGCCCCAGCATTTT. Protein sequence: CASSLMGLNQPQHF. The rearrangement joins TRBV5-4 to TRBJ1-5; a possible D gene is TRBD1 (5 bases). This CDR3 contains 14 residues. The V gene's germline CDR1 is SGHNT and CDR2 YYREEE (reference sequence). V was shortened by 4 bases and J by 4 bases, with 12 bases between the two germline ends.

This clone turned up a few times. The V gene is TRBV20-1, the J gene TRBJ1-6; a weak D match, TRBD1 (6 bases). Trimming stripped 3 bases from V and 10 bases from J, with 10 bases between. CDR3 size: 12 residues. Germline CDR1 and CDR2: DFQATT and SNEGSKA (reference sequence). Here the CDR3 DNA reads TGCAGTGCTAGTAACAGGGACTCACCCCTCCACTTT. Protein: CSASNRDSPLHF.

The rearrangement uses TRBV19 and TRBJ2-7; D uncertain. V lost 4 bases to trimming and J lost 3 bases, with 7 bases between them. The CDR3 loop spans 12 amino acids. Germline V gives CDR1 LNHDA, CDR2 SQIVND (reference sequence). Here the CDR3 reads CASSTDYYEQYF. Written as DNA, the CDR3 is TGTGCCAGTAGTACAGATTACTACGAGCAGTACTTC.

V is TRBV27 and J is TRBJ1-6; 7 nucleotides align to TRBD1. The CDR3 is made up of 13 amino acids. Germline values: CDR1 MNHEY, CDR2 SMNVEV (reference sequence). V dropped 6 bases and J dropped 9; count of bases not matched to a gene: 5. The chain's CDR3 is CASRPQGGSPLHF. The CDR3 DNA follows: TGTGCCAGCAGACCTCAGGGGGGTTCACCCCTCCACTTT.

The rearrangement uses TRBV4-1 and TRBJ1-1, with TRBD1 identical over 8 bases. V shed 3 bases, J shed 7 bases, and the junction held 7 bases outside the gene matches. Germline V gene sequence: CDR1 MGHRA, CDR2 YSYEKL. This CDR3 region has 14 residues. The CDR3 DNA sequence: TGCGCCAGCAGCCAGGGCAGGGGGCAAGGTGAAGCTTTCTTT. Its translation: CASSQGRGQGEAFF.

J is TRBJ1-5 and V is TRBV2, with D maybe TRBD1 (6 bases). The CDR3 contains 14 residues. Germline assignment: CDR1 SNHLY and CDR2 FYNNEI. V was cut by 6 bases and J by 3 bases, with 12 bases left in between. CDR3 sequence reads: CASSPTGSNQPQHF. The CDR3 DNA reads TGTGCCAGCAGCCCCACAGGGTCCAATCAGCCCCAGCATTTT.

This sequence joins TRBV7-2 and TRBJ1-2; D unclear. Germline assignment: CDR1 SGHTA and CDR2 FQGNSA. V shed 1 base and J shed 1 base, with 7 bases lying between them. The CDR3 spans 14 residues. CDR3 nucleotide sequence: TGTGCCAGCAGCTTAGACAGTATTAACTATGGCTACACCTTC. This codes for CASSLDSINYGYTF.

This chain links TRBV7-9 with TRBJ2-3, with 9 nucleotides matching TRBD2. V lost 5 bases, J lost 5 bases, and 8 bases stayed unmatched. Germline CDR1 SEHNR, CDR2 FQNEAQ (reference sequence). The CDR3 loop spans 15 amino acids. The CDR3 DNA is TGTGCCAGCAGCCTCAGCGGGGGGATGGGAGATACGCAGTATTTT. Translated, it gives CASSLSGGMGDTQYF.

The genes are TRBV25-1 and TRBJ2-2, with 8 nucleotides matching TRBD1. Looked up from germline, CDR1 is MGHDK and CDR2 is SYGVNS. This CDR3 is built from 14 residues. After removal of 4 bases from V and 8 bases from J, the junction contained 6 bases not matched to a gene. DNA for the CDR3: TGTGCCAGCAGTGCCCAGGGGGCGGTTGGGGAGCTGTTTTTT. Residues: CASSAQGAVGELFF.